This T cell receptor (beta chain) emerged from a study of early T cells in non-severe SARS-CoV-2 infection. TCRdb processed the 5' RACE reads anew with MiXCR; each CDR3 protein has one entry. The table records about 25,000 distinct CDR3 sequences, about 4% of them present only once. The germline gives CDR1 ENHRY, CDR2 SYGVKD. V dropped 2 bases and J dropped 4; count of bases not matched to a gene: 5. This CDR3 spans 16 amino acids. This clonotype was found many times. What was sequenced was whole blood. V usage is TRBV10-3 and J usage is TRBJ2-2; TRBD1 matches at 9 bases. The TCR was taken from an adult who was a healthcare worker with PCR-confirmed SARS-CoV-2 infection or an uninfected control (not recorded which). The CDR3 loop reads CAISETTGGLTGELFF. The DNA of the CDR3 is TGTGCCATCAGTGAGACAACAGGGGGCCTCACCGGGGAGCTGTTTTTT.